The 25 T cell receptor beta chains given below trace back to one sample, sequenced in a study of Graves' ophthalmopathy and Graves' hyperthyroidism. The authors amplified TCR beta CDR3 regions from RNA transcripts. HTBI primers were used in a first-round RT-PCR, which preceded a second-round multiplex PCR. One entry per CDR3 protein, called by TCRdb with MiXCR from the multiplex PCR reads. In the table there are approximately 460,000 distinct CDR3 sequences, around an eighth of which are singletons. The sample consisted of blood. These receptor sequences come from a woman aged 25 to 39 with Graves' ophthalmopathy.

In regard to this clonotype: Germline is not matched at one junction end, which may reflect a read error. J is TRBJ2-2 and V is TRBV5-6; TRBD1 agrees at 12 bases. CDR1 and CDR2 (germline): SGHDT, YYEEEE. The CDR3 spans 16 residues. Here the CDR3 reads CTSSNRDRGRGGELFF. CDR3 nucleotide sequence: TGTACCAGCAGCAACCGGGACAGGGGGCGCGGCGGGGAGCTGTTTTTT.

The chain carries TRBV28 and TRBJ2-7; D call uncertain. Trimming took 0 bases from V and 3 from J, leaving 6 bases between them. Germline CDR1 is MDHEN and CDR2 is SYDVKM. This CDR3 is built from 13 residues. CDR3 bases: TGTGCCAGCAGTTTATGGGAAAACTACGAGCAGTACTTC. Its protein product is CASSLWENYEQYF. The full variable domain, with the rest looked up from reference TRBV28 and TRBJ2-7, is DVKVTQSSRYLVKRTGEKVFLECVQDMDHENMFWYRQDPGLGLRLIYFSYDVKMKEKGDIPEGYSVSREKKERFSLILESASTNQTSMYLCASSLWENYEQYFGPGTRLTVT.

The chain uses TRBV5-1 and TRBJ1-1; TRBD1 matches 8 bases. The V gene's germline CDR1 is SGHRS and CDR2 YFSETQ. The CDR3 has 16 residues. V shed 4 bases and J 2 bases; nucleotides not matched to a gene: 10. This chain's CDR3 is CASSTWTGSKNTEAFF. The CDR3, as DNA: TGCGCCAGCAGCACCTGGACAGGGAGTAAAAACACTGAAGCTTTCTTT.

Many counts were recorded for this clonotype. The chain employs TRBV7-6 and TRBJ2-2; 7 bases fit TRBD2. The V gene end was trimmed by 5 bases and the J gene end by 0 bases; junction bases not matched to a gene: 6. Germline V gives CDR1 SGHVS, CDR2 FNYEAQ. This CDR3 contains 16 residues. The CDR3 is CASSPTTSPNTGELFF. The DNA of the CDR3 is TGTGCCAGCAGCCCGACGACTAGCCCGAACACCGGGGAGCTGTTTTTT. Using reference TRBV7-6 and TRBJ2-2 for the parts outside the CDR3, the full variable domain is GAGVSQSPRYKVTKRGQDVALRCDPISGHVSLYWYRQALGQGPEFLTYFNYEAQQDKSGLPNDRFSAERPEGSISTLTIQRTEQRDSAMYRCASSPTTSPNTGELFFGEGSRLTVL.

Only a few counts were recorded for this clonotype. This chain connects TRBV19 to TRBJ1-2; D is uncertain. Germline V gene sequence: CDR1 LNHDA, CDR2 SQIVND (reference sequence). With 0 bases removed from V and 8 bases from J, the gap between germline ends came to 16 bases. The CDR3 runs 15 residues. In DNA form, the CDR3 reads TGTGCCAGTAGTATAGACCCGTCACGGGGATGGGGCTACACCTTC. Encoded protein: CASSIDPSRGWGYTF.

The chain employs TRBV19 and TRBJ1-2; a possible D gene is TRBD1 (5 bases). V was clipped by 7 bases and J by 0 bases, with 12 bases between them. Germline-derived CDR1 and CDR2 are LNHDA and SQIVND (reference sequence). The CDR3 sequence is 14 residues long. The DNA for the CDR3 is TGTGCCAGTAACGGGGACGGAGCTAACTATGGCTACACCTTC. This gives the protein CASNGDGANYGYTF.

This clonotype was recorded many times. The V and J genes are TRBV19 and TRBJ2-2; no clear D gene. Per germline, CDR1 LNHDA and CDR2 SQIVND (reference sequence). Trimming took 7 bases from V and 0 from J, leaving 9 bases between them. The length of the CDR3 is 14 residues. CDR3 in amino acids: CASKWATNTGELFF. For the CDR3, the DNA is TGTGCCAGTAAATGGGCAACGAACACCGGGGAGCTGTTTTTT. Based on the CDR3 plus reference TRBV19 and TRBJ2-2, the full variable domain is DGGITQSPKYLFRKEGQNVTLSCEQNLNHDAMYWYRQDPGQGLRLIYYSQIVNDFQKGDIAEGYSVSREKKESFPLTVTSAQKNPTAFYLCASKWATNTGELFFGEGSRLTVL.

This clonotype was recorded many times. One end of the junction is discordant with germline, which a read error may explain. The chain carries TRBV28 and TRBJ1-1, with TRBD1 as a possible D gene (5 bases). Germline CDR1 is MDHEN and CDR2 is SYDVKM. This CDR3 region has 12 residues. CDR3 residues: CASSRVKTEAFF. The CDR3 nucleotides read TGTGCCAGCAGCAGGGTGAAGACTGAAGCTTTCTTT.

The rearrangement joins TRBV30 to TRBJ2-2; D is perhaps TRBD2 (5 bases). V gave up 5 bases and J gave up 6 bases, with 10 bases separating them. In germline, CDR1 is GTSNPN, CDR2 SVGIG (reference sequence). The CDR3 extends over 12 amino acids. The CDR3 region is CAWGGLPGELFF. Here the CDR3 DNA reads TGTGCCTGGGGAGGCTTGCCCGGGGAGCTGTTTTTT.

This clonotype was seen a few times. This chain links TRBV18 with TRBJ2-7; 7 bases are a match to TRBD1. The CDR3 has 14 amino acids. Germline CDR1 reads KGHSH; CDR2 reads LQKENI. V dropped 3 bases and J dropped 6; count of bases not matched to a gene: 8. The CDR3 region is CASSPRQGRREQYF. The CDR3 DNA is TGTGCCAGCTCACCGAGACAGGGACGACGCGAGCAGTACTTC.

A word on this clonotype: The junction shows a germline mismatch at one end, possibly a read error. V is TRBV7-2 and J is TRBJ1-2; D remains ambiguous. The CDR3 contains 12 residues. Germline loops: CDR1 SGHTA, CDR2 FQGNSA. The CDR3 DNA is TGTGCCAGCAGCCAAAAGTCCTATGGATACACCTTC. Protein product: CASSQKSYGYTF.

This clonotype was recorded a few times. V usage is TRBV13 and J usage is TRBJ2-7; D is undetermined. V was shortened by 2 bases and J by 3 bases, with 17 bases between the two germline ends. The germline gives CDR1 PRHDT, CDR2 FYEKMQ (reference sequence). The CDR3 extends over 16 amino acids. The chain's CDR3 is CASSLRAENRYYEQYF. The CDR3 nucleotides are TGTGCCAGCAGCTTAAGGGCAGAGAACCGTTACTACGAGCAGTACTTC.

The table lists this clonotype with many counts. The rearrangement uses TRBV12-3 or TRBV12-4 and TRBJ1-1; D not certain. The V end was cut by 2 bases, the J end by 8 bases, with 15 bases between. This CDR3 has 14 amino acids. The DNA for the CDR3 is TGTGCCAGCAGTTTATTCCCCACGGCGTTCGAAGCTTTCTTT. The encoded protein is CASSLFPTAFEAFF.

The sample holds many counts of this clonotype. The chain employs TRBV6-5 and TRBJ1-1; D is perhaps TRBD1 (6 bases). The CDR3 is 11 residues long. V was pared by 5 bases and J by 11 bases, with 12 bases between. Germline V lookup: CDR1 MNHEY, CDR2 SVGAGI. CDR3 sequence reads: CASSRQVKAFF. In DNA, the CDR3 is TGTGCCAGCAGTAGACAGGTGAAGGCTTTCTTT.

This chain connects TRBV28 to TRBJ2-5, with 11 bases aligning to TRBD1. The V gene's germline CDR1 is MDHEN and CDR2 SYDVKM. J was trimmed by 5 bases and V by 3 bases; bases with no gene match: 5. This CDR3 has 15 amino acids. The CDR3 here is CASSFGQGASETQYF. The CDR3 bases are TGTGCCAGCAGTTTTGGACAGGGGGCGAGTGAGACCCAGTACTTC.

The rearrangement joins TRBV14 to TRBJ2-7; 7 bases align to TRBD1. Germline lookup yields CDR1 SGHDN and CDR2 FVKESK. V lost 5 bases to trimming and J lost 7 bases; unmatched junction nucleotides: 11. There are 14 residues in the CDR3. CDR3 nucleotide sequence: TGTGCCAGCAGCGTTAACAGGGGCTCAAGGGAGCAGTACTTC. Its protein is CASSVNRGSREQYF.

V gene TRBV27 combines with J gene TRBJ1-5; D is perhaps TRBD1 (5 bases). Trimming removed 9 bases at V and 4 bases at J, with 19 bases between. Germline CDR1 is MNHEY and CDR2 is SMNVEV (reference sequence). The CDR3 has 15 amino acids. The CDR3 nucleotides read TGTGCCAGGTTAGGCTGGGCCGCAGGGAATCAGCCCCAGCATTTT. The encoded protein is CARLGWAAGNQPQHF.

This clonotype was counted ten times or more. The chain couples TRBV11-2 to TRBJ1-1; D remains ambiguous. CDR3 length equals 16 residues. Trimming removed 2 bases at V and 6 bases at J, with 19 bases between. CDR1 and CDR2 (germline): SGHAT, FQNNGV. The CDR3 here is CASSLYARYKEAEAFF. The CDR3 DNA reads TGTGCCAGCAGCTTATATGCCCGATATAAGGAGGCTGAAGCTTTCTTT.

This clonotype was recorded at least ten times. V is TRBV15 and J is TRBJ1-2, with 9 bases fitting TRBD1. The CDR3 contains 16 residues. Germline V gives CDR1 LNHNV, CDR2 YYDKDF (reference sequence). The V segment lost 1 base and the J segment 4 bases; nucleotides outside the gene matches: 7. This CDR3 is CATSRAQGAVGYGYTF. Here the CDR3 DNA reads TGTGCCACCAGCAGAGCACAGGGGGCGGTTGGCTATGGCTACACCTTC.

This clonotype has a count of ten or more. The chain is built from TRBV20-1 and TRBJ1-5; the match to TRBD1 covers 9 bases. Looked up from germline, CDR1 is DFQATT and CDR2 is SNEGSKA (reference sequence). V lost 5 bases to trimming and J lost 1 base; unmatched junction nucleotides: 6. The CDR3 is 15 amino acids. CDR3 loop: CSAPQGAWSNQPQHF. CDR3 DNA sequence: TGCAGTGCTCCACAGGGGGCTTGGAGCAATCAGCCCCAGCATTTT.

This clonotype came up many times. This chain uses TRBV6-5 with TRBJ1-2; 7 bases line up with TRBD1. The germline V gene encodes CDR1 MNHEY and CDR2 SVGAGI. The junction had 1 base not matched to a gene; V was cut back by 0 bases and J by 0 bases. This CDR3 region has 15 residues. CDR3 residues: CASSYSTGPNYGYTF. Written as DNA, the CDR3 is TGTGCCAGCAGTTACTCGACAGGGCCTAACTATGGCTACACCTTC.

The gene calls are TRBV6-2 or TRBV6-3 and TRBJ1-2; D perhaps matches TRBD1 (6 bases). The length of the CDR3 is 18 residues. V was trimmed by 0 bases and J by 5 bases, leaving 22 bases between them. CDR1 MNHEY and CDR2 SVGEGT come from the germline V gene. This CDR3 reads CASSYSSQGSESRYGYTF. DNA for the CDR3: TGTGCCAGCAGTTACTCGTCGCAGGGGAGCGAGTCGCGGTATGGCTACACCTTC.

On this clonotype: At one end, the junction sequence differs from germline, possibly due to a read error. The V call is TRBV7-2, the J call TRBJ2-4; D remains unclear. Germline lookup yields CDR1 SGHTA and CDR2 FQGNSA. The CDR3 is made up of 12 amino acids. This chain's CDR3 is CASSLARNIKYF. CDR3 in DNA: TGTGCCAGCAGCTTAGCCAGAAACATTAAGTACTTC.

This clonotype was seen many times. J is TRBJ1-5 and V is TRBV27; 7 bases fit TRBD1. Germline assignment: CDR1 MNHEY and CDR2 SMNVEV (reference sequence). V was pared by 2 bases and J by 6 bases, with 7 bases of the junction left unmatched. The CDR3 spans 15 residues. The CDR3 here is CASSLKGANPQPQHF. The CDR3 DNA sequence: TGTGCCAGCAGTTTAAAGGGGGCGAATCCTCAGCCCCAGCATTTT.

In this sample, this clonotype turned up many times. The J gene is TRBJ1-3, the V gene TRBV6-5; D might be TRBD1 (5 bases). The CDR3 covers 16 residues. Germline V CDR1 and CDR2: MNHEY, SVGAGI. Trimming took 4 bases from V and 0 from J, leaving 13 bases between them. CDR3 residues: CASSSGGRASGNTIYF. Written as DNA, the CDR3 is TGTGCCAGCAGTTCCGGGGGTCGGGCCTCTGGAAACACCATATATTTT.